This TCR beta chain was recovered during a study of identical twins. TCRdb passed the 5' RACE reads through MiXCR, listing each CDR3 protein once. This repertoire shows some 630,000 distinct CDR3 sequences, just over 7% found once; its top ten account for over 1.5%. After removal of 6 bases from V and 0 bases from J, the junction contained 7 bases not matched to a gene. This CDR3 comprises 18 residues. Germline values: CDR1 ENHRY, CDR2 SYGVKD. This clonotype occurred a few times. The same data also went into a second study, on yellow fever vaccine responses in identical twins.

The TCR originated in a woman aged 18-35 years in good health. Source material: PBMCs. The chain carries TRBV10-3 and TRBJ2-1; 14 positions match TRBD2. The CDR3 sequence is CAISETGTSGGSYNEQFF. The DNA for the CDR3 is TGTGCCATCAGCGAAACCGGGACTAGCGGGGGCTCCTACAATGAGCAGTTCTTC.